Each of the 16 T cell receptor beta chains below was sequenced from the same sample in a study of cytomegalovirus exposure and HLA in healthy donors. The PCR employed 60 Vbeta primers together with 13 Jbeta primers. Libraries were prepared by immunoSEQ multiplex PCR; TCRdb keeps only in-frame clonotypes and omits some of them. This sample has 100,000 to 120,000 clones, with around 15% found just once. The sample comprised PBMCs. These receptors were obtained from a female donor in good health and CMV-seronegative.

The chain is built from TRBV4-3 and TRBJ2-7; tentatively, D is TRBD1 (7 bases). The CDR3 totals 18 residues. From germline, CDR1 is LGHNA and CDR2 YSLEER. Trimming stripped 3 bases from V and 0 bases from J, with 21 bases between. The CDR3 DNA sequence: TGCGCCAGCAGCCAGTTCGCTGGGGGGACAGAGTTCTCCTACGAGCAGTACTTC. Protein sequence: CASSQFAGGTEFSYEQYF.

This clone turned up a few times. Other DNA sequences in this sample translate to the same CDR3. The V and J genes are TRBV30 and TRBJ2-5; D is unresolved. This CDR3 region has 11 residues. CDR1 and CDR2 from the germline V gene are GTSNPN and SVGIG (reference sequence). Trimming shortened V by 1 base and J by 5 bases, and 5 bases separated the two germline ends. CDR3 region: CAWSARETQYF. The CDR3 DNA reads TGTGCCTGGAGTGCTAGGGAGACCCAGTACTTC.

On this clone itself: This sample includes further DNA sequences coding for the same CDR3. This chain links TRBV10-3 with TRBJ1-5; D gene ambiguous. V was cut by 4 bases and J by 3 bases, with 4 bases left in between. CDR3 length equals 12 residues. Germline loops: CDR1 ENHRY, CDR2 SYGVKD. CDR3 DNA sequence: TGTGCCATCAGTGTCAACAATCAGCCCCAGCATTTT. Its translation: CAISVNNQPQHF.

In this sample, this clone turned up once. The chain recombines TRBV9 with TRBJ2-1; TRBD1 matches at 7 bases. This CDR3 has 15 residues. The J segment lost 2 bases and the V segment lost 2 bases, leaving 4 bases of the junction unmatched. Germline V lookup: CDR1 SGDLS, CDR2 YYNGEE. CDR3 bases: TGTGCCAGCAGCGTTACAGGGGACACCTACAATGAGCAGTTCTTC. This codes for CASSVTGDTYNEQFF.

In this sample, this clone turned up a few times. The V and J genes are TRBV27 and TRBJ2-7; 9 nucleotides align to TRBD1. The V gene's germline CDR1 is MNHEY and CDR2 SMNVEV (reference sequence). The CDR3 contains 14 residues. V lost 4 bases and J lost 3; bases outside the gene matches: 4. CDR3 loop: CASSWTGVSYEQYF. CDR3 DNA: TGTGCCAGCAGTTGGACAGGGGTTAGCTACGAGCAGTACTTC.

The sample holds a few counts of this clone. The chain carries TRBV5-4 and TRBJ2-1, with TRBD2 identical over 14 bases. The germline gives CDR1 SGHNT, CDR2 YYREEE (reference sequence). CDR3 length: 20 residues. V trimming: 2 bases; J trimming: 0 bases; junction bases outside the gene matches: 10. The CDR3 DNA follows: TGTGCCAGCAGCTTAAGAGGACTAGCGGGGGGAGCCCGCTCCTACAATGAGCAGTTCTTC. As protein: CASSLRGLAGGARSYNEQFF.

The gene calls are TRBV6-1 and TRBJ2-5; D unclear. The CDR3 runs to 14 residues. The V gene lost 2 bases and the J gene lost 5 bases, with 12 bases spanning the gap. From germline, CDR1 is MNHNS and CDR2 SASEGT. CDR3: CASSERSPRETQYF. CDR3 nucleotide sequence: TGTGCCAGCAGTGAACGAAGTCCCCGGGAGACCCAGTACTTC.

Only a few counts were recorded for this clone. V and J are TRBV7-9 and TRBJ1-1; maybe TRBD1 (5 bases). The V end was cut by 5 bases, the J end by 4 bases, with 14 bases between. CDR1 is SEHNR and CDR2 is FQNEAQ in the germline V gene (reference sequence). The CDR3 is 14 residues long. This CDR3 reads CASSRPGGGTEAFF. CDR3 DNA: TGTGCCAGCAGCCGACCGGGGGGGGGCACTGAAGCTTTCTTT.

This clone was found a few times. Here the CDR3 DNA reads TGCGCCAGCAGCCAAGTAGGGGGTAGGGAAAAACTGTTTTTT. Protein product: CASSQVGGREKLFF. J is TRBJ1-4 and V is TRBV4-1; D possibly corresponds to TRBD1 (6 bases). Germline V lookup: CDR1 MGHRA, CDR2 YSYEKL. V lost 1 base to trimming and J lost 8 bases, with 11 bases between them. This CDR3 contains 14 residues.

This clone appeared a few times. The CDR3 DNA reads TGTGCCAGCAGTACCTTTAGCGGGAGCTCCTACAATGAGCAGTTCTTC. This translates into CASSTFSGSSYNEQFF. This chain links TRBV27 with TRBJ2-1; 9 nucleotides match TRBD2. After removal of 5 bases from V and 0 bases from J, the junction contained 5 bases not matched to a gene. CDR1 is MNHEY and CDR2 is SMNVEV in the germline V gene (reference sequence). The CDR3 runs 16 residues.

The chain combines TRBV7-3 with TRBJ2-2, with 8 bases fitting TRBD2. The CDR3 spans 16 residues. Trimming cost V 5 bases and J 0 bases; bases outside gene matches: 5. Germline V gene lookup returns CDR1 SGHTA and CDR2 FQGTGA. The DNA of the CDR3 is TGTGCCAGCAGCAGGTTTAGCGGGACGAACACCGGGGAGCTGTTTTTT. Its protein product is CASSRFSGTNTGELFF.

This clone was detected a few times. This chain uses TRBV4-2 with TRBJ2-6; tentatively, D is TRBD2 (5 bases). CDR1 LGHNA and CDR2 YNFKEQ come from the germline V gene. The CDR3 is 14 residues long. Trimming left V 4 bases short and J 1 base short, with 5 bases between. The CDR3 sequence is CASSPGSGANVLTF. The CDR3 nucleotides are TGTGCCAGCAGCCCGGGATCTGGGGCCAACGTCCTGACTTTC.

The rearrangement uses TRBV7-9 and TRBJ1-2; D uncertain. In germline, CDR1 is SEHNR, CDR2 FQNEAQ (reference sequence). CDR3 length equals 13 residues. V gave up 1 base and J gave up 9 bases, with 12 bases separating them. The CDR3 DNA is TGTGCCAGCAGCTTAGGGTCCAGTTATCGCTACACCTTC. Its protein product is CASSLGSSYRYTF.

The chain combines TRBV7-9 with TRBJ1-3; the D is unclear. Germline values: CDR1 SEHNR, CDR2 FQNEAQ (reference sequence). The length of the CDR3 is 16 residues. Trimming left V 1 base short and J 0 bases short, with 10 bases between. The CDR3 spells CASSLGPGSSGNTIYF. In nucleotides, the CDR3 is TGTGCCAGCAGCTTAGGACCAGGTTCCTCTGGAAACACCATATATTTT.

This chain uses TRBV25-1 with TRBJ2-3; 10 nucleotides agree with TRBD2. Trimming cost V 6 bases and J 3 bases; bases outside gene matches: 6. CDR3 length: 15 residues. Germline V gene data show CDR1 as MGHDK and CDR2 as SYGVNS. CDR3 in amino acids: CASSRIAGGTDTQYF. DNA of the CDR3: TGTGCCAGCAGCAGAATAGCGGGAGGAACAGATACGCAGTATTTT.

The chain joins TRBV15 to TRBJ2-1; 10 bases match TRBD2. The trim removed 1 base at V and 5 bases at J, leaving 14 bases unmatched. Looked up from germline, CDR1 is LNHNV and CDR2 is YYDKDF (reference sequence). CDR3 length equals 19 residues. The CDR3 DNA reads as TGTGCCACCAGCAGAGTCTTCTTAGCGGGGGGTTCGGGAGACAATGAGCAGTTCTTC. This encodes CATSRVFLAGGSGDNEQFF.